The rows below give T cell receptor beta chains drawn from one sample of a study of blood T cell repertoires in COVID-19. Profiled with immunoSEQ multiplex PCR; TCRdb holds only in-frame clones, not every one. Of 100,000 or so clones listed, approximately 79% were seen once; the top ten hold about a tenth. Sequenced: peripheral blood. All receptors come from a man aged 70-80 years with active or convalescent COVID-19. Each CDR3 is given with its conserved first and last residue. Each record gives: V gene, J gene, D gene, clone size, CDR3 protein, CDR3 DNA. D genes are given only for firm matches. Part of the rows lack a size; the others show once, few, many or a class for expanded clones.

V gene: TRBV2; J gene: TRBJ2-7; D gene: TRBD1; clone size: NA; CDR3 protein: CASRTGGIYEQYF; CDR3 DNA: TGTGCCAGCCGAACAGGGGGCATCTACGAGCAGTACTTC
V gene: TRBV7-2; J gene: TRBJ1-1; D gene: NA; clone size: NA; CDR3 protein: CASSFSVNTEAFF; CDR3 DNA: TGTGCCAGCAGCTTCTCAGTAAACACTGAAGCTTTCTTT
V gene: TRBV6-5; J gene: TRBJ1-2; D gene: NA; clone size: medium-sized; CDR3 protein: CVGGDYGYTF; CDR3 DNA: TGCGTAGGGGGTGACTATGGCTACACCTTC
V gene: TRBV11-2; J gene: TRBJ2-3; D gene: TRBD2; clone size: NA; CDR3 protein: CASSPAEAGGYTQYF; CDR3 DNA: TGTGCCAGCAGCCCGGCAGAAGCGGGGGGATATACGCAGTATTTT
V gene: TRBV14; J gene: TRBJ1-2; D gene: NA; clone size: once; CDR3 protein: CASSRGRNYYGYTF; CDR3 DNA: TGTGCCAGCAGCCGGGGGCGGAACTACTATGGCTACACCTTC
V gene: TRBV15; J gene: TRBJ2-7; D gene: NA; clone size: NA; CDR3 protein: CATSRLAEQYF; CDR3 DNA: TGTGCCACCAGCAGACTAGCGGAGCAGTACTTC
V gene: TRBV5-1; J gene: TRBJ2-1; D gene: NA; clone size: NA; CDR3 protein: CASSFTTGSSYNEQFF; CDR3 DNA: TGCGCCAGCAGCTTTACTACGGGAAGCTCCTACAATGAGCAGTTCTTC
V gene: TRBV30; J gene: TRBJ1-6; D gene: NA; clone size: NA; CDR3 protein: CAWSVTALYNSPLHF; CDR3 DNA: TGTGCCTGGAGTGTGACAGCTCTTTATAATTCACCCCTCCACTTT
V gene: TRBV5-8; J gene: TRBJ2-2; D gene: NA; clone size: NA; CDR3 protein: CASSSDWTNTGELFF; CDR3 DNA: TGTGCCAGCAGCTCGGACTGGACGAACACCGGGGAGCTGTTTTTT
V gene: TRBV4-3; J gene: TRBJ2-1; D gene: TRBD2; clone size: NA; CDR3 protein: CASSRTSGSSSYNEQFF; CDR3 DNA: TGCGCCAGCAGCCGAACTAGCGGGTCGAGCTCCTACAATGAGCAGTTCTTC
V gene: TRBV7-9; J gene: TRBJ2-1; D gene: NA; clone size: NA; CDR3 protein: CAIPNPPNEQFF; CDR3 DNA: TGTGCCATTCCTAACCCTCCAAATGAGCAGTTCTTC
V gene: TRBV18; J gene: TRBJ2-1; D gene: TRBD1; clone size: NA; CDR3 protein: CASSYTGEHPLQFF; CDR3 DNA: TGTGCCAGCTCTTATACAGGGGAACACCCGTTGCAGTTCTTC
V gene: TRBV5-4; J gene: TRBJ1-2; D gene: NA; clone size: NA; CDR3 protein: CASSLGGREVYGYTF; CDR3 DNA: TGTGCCAGCAGCTTGGGTGGCAGGGAGGTTTATGGCTACACCTTC
V gene: TRBV5-8; J gene: TRBJ2-1; D gene: TRBD2; clone size: NA; CDR3 protein: CASSLVWTTGGSYMSEQFF; CDR3 DNA: TGTGCCAGCAGCTTGGTTTGGACCACCGGGGGGTCTTACATGTCTGAGCAGTTCTTC
V gene: TRBV25-1; J gene: TRBJ2-1; D gene: NA; clone size: NA; CDR3 protein: CASSDTGWGQFF; CDR3 DNA: TGTGCCAGCAGTGATACGGGATGGGGGCAGTTCTTC
V gene: TRBV18; J gene: TRBJ1-5; D gene: NA; clone size: NA; CDR3 protein: CASSPQKNSNQPQHF; CDR3 DNA: TGTGCCAGCTCACCGCAGAAAAATAGCAATCAGCCCCAGCATTTT
V gene: TRBV6-6; J gene: TRBJ1-3; D gene: NA; clone size: NA; CDR3 protein: CASVPDGNTIYF; CDR3 DNA: TGTGCCAGCGTGCCAGATGGAAACACCATATATTTT
V gene: TRBV10-2; J gene: TRBJ2-1; D gene: TRBD2; clone size: NA; CDR3 protein: CASRSRPGLAGHSSYNEQFF; CDR3 DNA: TGCGCCAGCAGATCCCGCCCGGGACTAGCGGGACATAGCTCCTACAATGAGCAGTTCTTC
V gene: TRBV7-2; J gene: TRBJ2-2; D gene: NA; clone size: NA; CDR3 protein: CATQPQAGELFF; CDR3 DNA: TGTGCCACCCAGCCCCAGGCCGGGGAGCTGTTTTTT
V gene: TRBV20-1; J gene: TRBJ2-7; D gene: NA; clone size: NA; CDR3 protein: CSASGPVAGNPYEQYF; CDR3 DNA: TGCAGTGCTAGTGGCCCCGTGGCAGGGAACCCCTACGAGCAGTACTTC
V gene: TRBV30; J gene: TRBJ2-5; D gene: TRBD1; clone size: NA; CDR3 protein: CAWNLGQPGRETQYF; CDR3 DNA: TGTGCCTGGAACTTGGGACAGCCAGGTCGGGAGACCCAGTACTTC
V gene: TRBV9; J gene: TRBJ2-1; D gene: TRBD2; clone size: NA; CDR3 protein: CASSTIAGGSYNEQFF; CDR3 DNA: TGTGCCAGCAGCACTATAGCGGGGGGATCCTACAATGAGCAGTTCTTC
V gene: TRBV6-5; J gene: TRBJ1-2; D gene: NA; clone size: NA; CDR3 protein: CASSTEVRGYTF; CDR3 DNA: TGTGCCAGTTCCACAGAAGTACGTGGCTACACCTTC
V gene: TRBV4-1; J gene: TRBJ2-1; D gene: NA; clone size: once; CDR3 protein: CASSPAGGGYNEQFF; CDR3 DNA: TGCGCCAGCAGCCCGGCTGGGGGCGGGTACAATGAGCAGTTCTTC
V gene: TRBV5-1; J gene: TRBJ1-6; D gene: NA; clone size: NA; CDR3 protein: CASSLAGEGNSPLHF; CDR3 DNA: TGCGCCAGCAGCTTGGCAGGGGAAGGTAATTCACCCCTCCACTTT
V gene: TRBV14; J gene: TRBJ2-1; D gene: NA; clone size: NA; CDR3 protein: CASSPHTMNEQFF; CDR3 DNA: TGTGCCAGCAGCCCTCACACTATGAATGAGCAGTTCTTC
V gene: TRBV10-3; J gene: TRBJ2-7; D gene: TRBD1; clone size: NA; CDR3 protein: CAISEAQGAGFIGQYF; CDR3 DNA: TGTGCCATCAGTGAGGCTCAGGGGGCCGGATTTATTGGGCAGTACTTC
V gene: TRBV30; J gene: TRBJ2-6; D gene: NA; clone size: NA; CDR3 protein: CAWSVSSGANVLTF; CDR3 DNA: TGTGCCTGGAGTGTGAGCTCTGGGGCCAACGTCCTGACTTTC
V gene: TRBV7-8; J gene: TRBJ1-5; D gene: NA; clone size: once; CDR3 protein: CASSLVRENQPQHF; CDR3 DNA: TGTGCCAGCAGCTTAGTCAGGGAAAATCAGCCCCAGCATTTT
V gene: TRBV18; J gene: TRBJ1-1; D gene: NA; clone size: few; CDR3 protein: CASSPFLGGEGNTEAFF; CDR3 DNA: TGTGCCAGCTCACCCTTTCTAGGGGGAGAGGGGAACACTGAAGCTTTCTTT
V gene: TRBV9; J gene: TRBJ1-4; D gene: TRBD1; clone size: NA; CDR3 protein: CASSAGGSEKLFF; CDR3 DNA: TGTGCCAGCAGCGCAGGGGGGAGTGAAAAACTGTTTTTT